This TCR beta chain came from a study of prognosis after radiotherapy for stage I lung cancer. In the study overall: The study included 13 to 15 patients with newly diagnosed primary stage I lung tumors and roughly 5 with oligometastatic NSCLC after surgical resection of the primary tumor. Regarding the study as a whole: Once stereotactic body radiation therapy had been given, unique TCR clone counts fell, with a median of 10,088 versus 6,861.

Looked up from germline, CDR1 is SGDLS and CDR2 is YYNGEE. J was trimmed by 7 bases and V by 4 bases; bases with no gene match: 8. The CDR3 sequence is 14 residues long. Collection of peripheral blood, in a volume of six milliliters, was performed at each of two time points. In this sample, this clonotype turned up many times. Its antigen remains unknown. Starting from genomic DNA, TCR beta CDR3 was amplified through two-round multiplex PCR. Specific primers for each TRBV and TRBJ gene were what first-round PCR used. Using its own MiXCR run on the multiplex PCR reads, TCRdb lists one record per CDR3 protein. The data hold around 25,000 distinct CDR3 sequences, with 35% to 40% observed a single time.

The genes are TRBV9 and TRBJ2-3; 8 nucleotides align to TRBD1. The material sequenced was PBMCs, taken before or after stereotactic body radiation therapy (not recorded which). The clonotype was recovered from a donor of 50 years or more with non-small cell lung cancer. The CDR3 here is CASSTDRGGNTQYF. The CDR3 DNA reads TGTGCCAGCAGCACCGACAGGGGAGGAAATACGCAGTATTTT.